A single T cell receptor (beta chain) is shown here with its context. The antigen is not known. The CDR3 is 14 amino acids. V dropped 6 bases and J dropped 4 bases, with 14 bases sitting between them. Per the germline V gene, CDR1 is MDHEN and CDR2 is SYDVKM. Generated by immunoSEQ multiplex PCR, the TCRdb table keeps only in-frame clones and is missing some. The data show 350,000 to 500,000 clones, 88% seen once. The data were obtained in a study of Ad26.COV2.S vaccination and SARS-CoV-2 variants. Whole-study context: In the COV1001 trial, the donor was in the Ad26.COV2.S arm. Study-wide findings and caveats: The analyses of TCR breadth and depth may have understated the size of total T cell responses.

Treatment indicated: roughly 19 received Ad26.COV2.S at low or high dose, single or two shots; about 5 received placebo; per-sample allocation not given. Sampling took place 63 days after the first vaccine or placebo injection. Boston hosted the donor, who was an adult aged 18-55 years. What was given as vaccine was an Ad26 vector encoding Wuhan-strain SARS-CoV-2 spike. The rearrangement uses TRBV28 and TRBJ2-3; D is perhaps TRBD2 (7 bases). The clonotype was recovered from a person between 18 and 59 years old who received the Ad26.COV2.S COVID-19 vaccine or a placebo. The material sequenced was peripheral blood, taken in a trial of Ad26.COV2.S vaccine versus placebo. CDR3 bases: TGTGCCAGCAGCTTCCCGGGGGGCCCAGATACGCAGTATTTT. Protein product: CASSFPGGPDTQYF.